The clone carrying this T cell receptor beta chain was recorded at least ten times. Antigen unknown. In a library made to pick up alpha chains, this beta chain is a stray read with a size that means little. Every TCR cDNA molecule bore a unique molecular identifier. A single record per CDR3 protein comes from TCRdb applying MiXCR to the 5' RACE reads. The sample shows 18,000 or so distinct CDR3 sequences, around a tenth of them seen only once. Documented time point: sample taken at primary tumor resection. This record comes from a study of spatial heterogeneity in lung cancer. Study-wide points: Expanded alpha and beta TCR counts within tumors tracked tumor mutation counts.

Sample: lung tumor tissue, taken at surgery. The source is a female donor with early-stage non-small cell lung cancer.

The chain's CDR3 is CASSLDSASGAQFF. CDR3 DNA: TGTGCCAGCAGCTTAGACAGCGCTAGCGGTGCCCAGTTCTTC. The genes are TRBV7-2 and TRBJ2-1; 7 bases fit TRBD2. Germline loops: CDR1 SGHTA, CDR2 FQGNSA. V dropped 1 base and J dropped 13; count of bases not matched to a gene: 10. CDR3 length equals 14 residues.